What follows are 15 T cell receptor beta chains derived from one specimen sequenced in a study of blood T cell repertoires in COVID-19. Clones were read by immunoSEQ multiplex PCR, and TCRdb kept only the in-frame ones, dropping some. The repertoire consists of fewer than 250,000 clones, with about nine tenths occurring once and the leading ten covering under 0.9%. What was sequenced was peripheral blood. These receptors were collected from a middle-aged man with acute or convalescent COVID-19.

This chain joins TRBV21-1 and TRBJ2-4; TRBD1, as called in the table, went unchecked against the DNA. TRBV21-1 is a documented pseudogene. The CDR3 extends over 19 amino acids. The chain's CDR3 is CASSTPAPEGQLAKNIQYF. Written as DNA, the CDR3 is TGTGCCAGCAGCACCCCCGCGCCCGAAGGACAGCTAGCCAAAAACATTCAGTACTTC.

The CDR3 spells CASSEGGRLNTEAFF. The CDR3 nucleotides read TGTGCCAGCAGTGAAGGGGGCAGGTTGAACACTGAAGCTTTCTTT. The chain couples TRBV6-1 to TRBJ1-1; D may be TRBD1 (5 bases). CDR3 length: 15 residues. Germline-derived CDR1 and CDR2 are MNHNS and SASEGT. The V gene lost 1 base and the J gene lost 0 bases, with 9 bases spanning the gap.

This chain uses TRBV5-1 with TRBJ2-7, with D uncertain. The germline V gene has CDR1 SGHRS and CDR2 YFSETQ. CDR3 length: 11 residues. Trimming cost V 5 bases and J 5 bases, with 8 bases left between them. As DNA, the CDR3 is TGCGCCAGCAGTAGTCAAAACGAGCAGTACTTC. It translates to CASSSQNEQYF.

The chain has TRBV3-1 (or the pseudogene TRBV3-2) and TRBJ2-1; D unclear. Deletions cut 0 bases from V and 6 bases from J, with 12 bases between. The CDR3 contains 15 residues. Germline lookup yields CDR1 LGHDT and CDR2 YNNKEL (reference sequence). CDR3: CASSQDLHTSNEQFF. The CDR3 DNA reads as TGTGCCAGCAGCCAAGATTTACATACCTCCAATGAGCAGTTCTTC.

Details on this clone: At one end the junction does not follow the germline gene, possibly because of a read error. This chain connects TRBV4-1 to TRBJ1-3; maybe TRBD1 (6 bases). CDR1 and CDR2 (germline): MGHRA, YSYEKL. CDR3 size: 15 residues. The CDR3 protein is CASSQEGHLGNTIYF. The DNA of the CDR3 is TGCGCCAGCAGCCAAGAGGGACACCTCGGAAACACCATATACTTT.

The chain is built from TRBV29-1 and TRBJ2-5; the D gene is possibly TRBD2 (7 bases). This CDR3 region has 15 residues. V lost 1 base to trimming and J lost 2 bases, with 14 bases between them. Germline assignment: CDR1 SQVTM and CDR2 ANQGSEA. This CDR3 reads CSVEVRGGLQETQYF. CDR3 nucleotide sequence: TGCAGCGTTGAAGTAAGGGGGGGCCTTCAAGAGACCCAGTACTTC.

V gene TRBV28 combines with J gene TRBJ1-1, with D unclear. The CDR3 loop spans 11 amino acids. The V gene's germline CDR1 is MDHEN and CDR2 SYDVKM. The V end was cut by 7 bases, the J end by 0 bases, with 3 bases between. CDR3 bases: TGTGCCAGCATCATGAACACTGAAGCTTTCTTT. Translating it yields CASIMNTEAFF.

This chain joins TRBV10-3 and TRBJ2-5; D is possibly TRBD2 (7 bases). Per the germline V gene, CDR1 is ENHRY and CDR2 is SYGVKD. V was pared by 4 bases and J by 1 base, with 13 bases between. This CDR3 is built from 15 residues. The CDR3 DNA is TGTGCCATCAGTGCCCAGGGAGGGGGCCAAGAGACCCAGTACTTC. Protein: CAISAQGGGQETQYF.

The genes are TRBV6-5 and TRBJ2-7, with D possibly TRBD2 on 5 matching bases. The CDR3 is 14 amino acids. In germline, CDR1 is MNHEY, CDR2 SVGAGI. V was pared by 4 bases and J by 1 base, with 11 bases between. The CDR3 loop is CASSWERTSYEQYF. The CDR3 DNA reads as TGTGCCAGCAGTTGGGAGCGGACGTCCTACGAGCAGTACTTC.

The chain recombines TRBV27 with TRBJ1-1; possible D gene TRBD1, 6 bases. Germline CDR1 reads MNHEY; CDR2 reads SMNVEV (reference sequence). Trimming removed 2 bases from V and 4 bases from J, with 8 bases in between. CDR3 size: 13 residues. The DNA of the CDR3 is TGTGCCAGCAGTTTAGTAGGGGGCACTGAAGCTTTCTTT. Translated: CASSLVGGTEAFF.

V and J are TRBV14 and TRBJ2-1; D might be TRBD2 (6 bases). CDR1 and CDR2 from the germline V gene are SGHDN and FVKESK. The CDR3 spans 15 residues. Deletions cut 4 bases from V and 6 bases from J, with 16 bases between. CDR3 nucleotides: TGTGCCAGCAGCCTCCCGGGACTCCCGGCCAATGAGCAGTTCTTC. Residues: CASSLPGLPANEQFF.

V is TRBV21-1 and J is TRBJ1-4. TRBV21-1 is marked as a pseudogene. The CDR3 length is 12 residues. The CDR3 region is CASKSTGEKLFF. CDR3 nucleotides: TGTGCCAGCAAGTCAACGGGTGAAAAACTGTTTTTT.

The CDR3 bases are TGTGCCAGCAGCTTAGCCCAGGGTATTAGTGGTTCACCCCTCCACTTT. This sequence encodes CASSLAQGISGSPLHF. The chain combines TRBV7-2 with TRBJ1-6, with a tentative D call TRBD1 (5 bases). Germline CDR1 and CDR2: SGHTA and FQGNSA. Trimming took 0 bases from V and 9 from J, leaving 15 bases between them. The CDR3 spans 16 residues.

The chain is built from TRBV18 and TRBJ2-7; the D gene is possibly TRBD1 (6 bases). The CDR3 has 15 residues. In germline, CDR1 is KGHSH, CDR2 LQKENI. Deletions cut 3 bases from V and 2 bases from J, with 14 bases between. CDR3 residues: CASSPPDRLAYEQYF. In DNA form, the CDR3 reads TGTGCCAGCTCACCCCCCGACAGGTTAGCCTACGAGCAGTACTTC.

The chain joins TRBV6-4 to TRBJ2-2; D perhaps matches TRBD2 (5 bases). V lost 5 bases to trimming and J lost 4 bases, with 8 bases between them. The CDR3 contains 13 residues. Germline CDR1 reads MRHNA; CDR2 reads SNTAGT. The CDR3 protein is CASSTEGTGELFF. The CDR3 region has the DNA TGTGCCAGCAGTACCGAGGGCACCGGGGAGCTGTTTTTT.